The 15 T cell receptor beta chains below all came from one sample that was sequenced in a study of blood T cells in healthy people across ages. A second PCR, run for roughly 7 to 12 cycles, used a sample-barcoded 5' primer plus a J-beta primer mix. TCRdb reprocessed the 5' RACE reads with MiXCR, giving one entry per CDR3 protein. The sample has fewer than 800,000 distinct CDR3 sequences, roughly 25% seen once. These data are also associated with another study on T cells of mothers and their children.

The sequenced sample was blood. These receptors all stem from a boy younger than 18 in good health.

This clonotype has a handful of counts. The CDR3 nucleotides read TGCGCCAGCAGCTTGGCCATGACAGGCTCGAACACTGAAGCTTTCTTT. This codes for CASSLAMTGSNTEAFF. This chain connects TRBV5-1 to TRBJ1-1; possible D gene TRBD1, 6 bases. CDR3 length equals 16 residues. Trimming took 0 bases from V and 1 from J, leaving 13 bases between them. CDR1 is SGHRS and CDR2 is YFSETQ in the germline V gene.

This clonotype was observed once. The chain joins TRBV19 to TRBJ1-1; D may be TRBD1 (5 bases). The V gene lost 5 bases and the J gene lost 6 bases, with 19 bases spanning the gap. The V gene's germline CDR1 is LNHDA and CDR2 SQIVND (reference sequence). The CDR3 length is 15 residues. Here the CDR3 reads CASSHVEGRYSEAFF. CDR3 coding DNA: TGTGCCAGTAGTCACGTTGAGGGGAGGTATTCTGAAGCTTTCTTT.

There are a few counts of this clonotype. The CDR3 DNA reads as TGTGCCAGCTCACCTCCGGGACAAGATCAAGAGACCCAGTACTTC. Its translation: CASSPPGQDQETQYF. This sequence joins TRBV18 and TRBJ2-5, with a weak D call TRBD1 (6 bases). Germline CDR1 and CDR2: KGHSH and LQKENI. V lost 3 bases and J 2 bases, leaving 13 bases between the germline ends. The CDR3 spans 15 residues.

In this sample, this clonotype turned up a few times. The chain employs TRBV4-1 and TRBJ2-7; D unclear. The germline gives CDR1 MGHRA, CDR2 YSYEKL. Trimming left V 4 bases short and J 5 bases short, with 18 bases between. The CDR3 loop spans 15 amino acids. In DNA, the CDR3 is TGCGCCAGCAGCCCCCCCGATAGGGTAGAAGACGAGCAGTACTTC. This encodes CASSPPDRVEDEQYF.

This chain links TRBV7-9 with TRBJ1-2; TRBD1 agrees at 11 bases. This CDR3 has 14 residues. Germline CDR1 reads SEHNR; CDR2 reads FQNEAQ (reference sequence). Unmatched junction bases numbered 7, after V lost 5 bases and J lost 8 bases. CDR3 coding DNA: TGTGCCAGCAGCCTTGGACAGGGGGCGGAAGGCTACACCTTC. This codes for CASSLGQGAEGYTF.

The V call is TRBV5-6, the J call TRBJ2-1, with no clear D. The CDR3 covers 14 residues. Germline V CDR1 and CDR2: SGHDT, YYEEEE. V was trimmed by 0 bases and J by 4 bases, leaving 8 bases between them. The CDR3 protein is CASSLVAVYNEQFF. CDR3 in DNA: TGTGCCAGCAGCTTGGTAGCTGTGTACAATGAGCAGTTCTTC.

The chain couples TRBV13 to TRBJ2-3; D remains unclear. Looked up from germline, CDR1 is PRHDT and CDR2 is FYEKMQ (reference sequence). This CDR3 region has 16 residues. V dropped 2 bases and J dropped 2 bases, with 14 bases sitting between them. CDR3 loop: CASSLRTTGTTDTQYF. As DNA, the CDR3 is TGTGCCAGCAGCTTACGAACTACCGGTACCACAGATACGCAGTATTTT.

The table lists this clonotype with a few counts. The J gene is TRBJ1-1, the V gene TRBV4-1, with D perhaps TRBD1 (5 bases). The V and J ends lost 4 bases and 1 base respectively, with 16 bases between them. The CDR3 loop spans 16 amino acids. Looked up from germline, CDR1 is MGHRA and CDR2 is YSYEKL. In DNA, the CDR3 is TGCGCCAGCAGCCCTACGGGGGGTAAAAAGAACACTGAAGCTTTCTTT. Protein: CASSPTGGKKNTEAFF.

The table lists this clonotype with a few counts. The chain has TRBV7-2 and TRBJ2-5; 7 positions match TRBD1. Germline lookup yields CDR1 SGHTA and CDR2 FQGNSA. V lost 6 bases and J lost 5; bases outside the gene matches: 9. This CDR3 is built from 14 residues. CDR3 region: CASSIQGQPETQYF. The DNA of the CDR3 is TGTGCCAGCAGTATACAGGGGCAGCCGGAGACCCAGTACTTC.

This clonotype has just a few counts. The chain joins TRBV28 to TRBJ2-5; TRBD2 matches at 7 bases. The DNA end favors TRBJ2-7, so the J call may be wrong. Germline CDR1 is MDHEN and CDR2 is SYDVKM. CDR3 length equals 15 residues. The CDR3 sequence: CASTHGTKSSYEQYF. As DNA, the CDR3 is TGTGCCAGCACCCACGGGACTAAAAGCTCCTACGAGCAGTACTTC.

The chain carries TRBV2 and TRBJ1-5; D is possibly TRBD1 (5 bases). Germline V gene lookup returns CDR1 SNHLY and CDR2 FYNNEI. V lost 4 bases and J 3 bases, leaving 13 bases between the germline ends. The CDR3 covers 15 residues. The CDR3 region has the DNA TGTGCCAGCAGTGTTGAGCAGGGCTTCAATCAGCCCCAGCATTTT. Translated, it gives CASSVEQGFNQPQHF.

The gene calls are TRBV5-1 and TRBJ2-2; TRBD1 is a possible D gene (6 bases). Per germline, CDR1 SGHRS and CDR2 YFSETQ. The V gene lost 4 bases and the J gene lost 3 bases, with 10 bases spanning the gap. CDR3 size: 14 residues. This CDR3 reads CASSRGTYTGELFF. The CDR3 DNA follows: TGCGCCAGCAGCCGAGGGACATACACCGGGGAGCTGTTTTTT. Supplemented by reference TRBV5-1 and TRBJ2-2, the full variable domain reads KAGVTQTPRYLIKTRGQQVTLSCSPISGHRSVSWYQQTPGQGLQFLFEYFSETQRNKGNFPGRFSGRQFSNSRSEMNVSTLELGDSALYLCASSRGTYTGELFFGEGSRLTVL.

The V gene is TRBV13, the J gene TRBJ1-2; 9 nucleotides align to TRBD1. Germline V gene lookup returns CDR1 PRHDT and CDR2 FYEKMQ (reference sequence). The length of the CDR3 is 12 residues. Trimming took 11 bases from V and 8 from J; bases not matched to a gene: 9. The CDR3 here is CAGRGTGNGYTF. DNA for the CDR3: TGTGCCGGCCGAGGGACAGGGAACGGCTACACCTTC. The complete variable domain, with remaining parts taken from reference TRBV13 and TRBJ1-2, reads AAGVIQSPRHLIKEKRETATLKCYPIPRHDTVYWYQQGPGQDPQFLISFYEKMQSDKGSIPDRFSAQQFSDYHSELNMSSLELGDSALYFCAGRGTGNGYTFGSGTRLTVV.

This chain joins TRBV7-9 and TRBJ2-5, with D possibly matching TRBD1 (8 bases). The V end was cut by 4 bases, the J end by 11 bases, with 23 bases between. Germline V gene sequence: CDR1 SEHNR, CDR2 FQNEAQ (reference sequence). CDR3 length: 15 amino acids. The CDR3 DNA follows: TGTGCCAGCAGCTCGGACAGGGAGCGGGACTACGTGCAGTACTTC. Amino acid sequence: CASSSDRERDYVQYF.

This clonotype was counted a few times. J is TRBJ2-7 and V is TRBV19; TRBD2 might be the D (6 bases). Trimming shortened V by 4 bases and J by 6 bases, and 22 bases separated the two germline ends. The CDR3 has 16 amino acids. Germline loops: CDR1 LNHDA, CDR2 SQIVND (reference sequence). CDR3 sequence reads: CASSTPRRWGESEQYF. The CDR3 DNA reads TGTGCCAGTAGTACCCCGCGGAGATGGGGGGAGAGCGAGCAGTACTTC.